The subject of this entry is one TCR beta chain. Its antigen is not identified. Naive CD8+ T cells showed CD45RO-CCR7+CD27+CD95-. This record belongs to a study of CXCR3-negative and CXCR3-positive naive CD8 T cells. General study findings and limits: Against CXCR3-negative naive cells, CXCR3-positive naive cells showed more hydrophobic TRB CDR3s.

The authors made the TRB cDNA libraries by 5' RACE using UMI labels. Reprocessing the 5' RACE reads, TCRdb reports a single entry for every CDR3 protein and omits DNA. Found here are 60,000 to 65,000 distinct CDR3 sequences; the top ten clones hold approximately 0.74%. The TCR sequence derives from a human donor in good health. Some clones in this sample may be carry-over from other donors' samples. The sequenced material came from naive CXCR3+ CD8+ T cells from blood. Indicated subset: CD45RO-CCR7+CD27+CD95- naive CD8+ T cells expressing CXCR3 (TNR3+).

CDR3 protein: CSARESEKEHEAFF. The rearrangement joins TRBV20-1 to TRBJ1-1. This CDR3 contains 14 residues. From germline, CDR1 is DFQATT and CDR2 SNEGSKA (reference sequence).